Here is one T cell receptor beta chain with its context. The antigen is not known. The repertoire was sequenced with immunoSEQ multiplex PCR; TCRdb's copy has only in-frame clones and lacks some. The sample yields approximately 130,000 clones, approximately 90% seen once. Germline trimming cut 4 bases from V and 10 bases from J; bases unmatched to any gene: 9. Germline-derived CDR1 and CDR2 are MRHNA and SNTAGT. The CDR3 has 14 amino acids. This specimen comes from a study of T cell responses to AZD1222 COVID-19 vaccine. Whole-study findings and limits: The breadth and depth of Spike-specific TCRs increased once two AZD1222 doses had been given. White British donors predominated, females outnumbered males, and clonal diversity was possibly underestimated. Nearly half of spike-specific TCRs reportedly go after variant regions that carry no mutations.

The genes are TRBV6-4 and TRBJ2-1, with TRBD1 identical over 8 bases. The specimen was peripheral blood, collected on day 0 of MenACWY control vaccination. The sequence was obtained from an adult in good health. The CDR3 loop is CASSGVGQGGEQFF. CDR3 sequence (DNA): TGTGCCAGCAGTGGTGTCGGACAGGGCGGGGAGCAGTTCTTC.